Each of the 9 T cell receptor beta chains below was sequenced from the same sample in a study of response to subunit inactivated influenza vaccine. TCRdb used MiXCR to reprocess the RT-PCR reads, holding one entry per CDR3 protein. The profile shows around 470,000 distinct CDR3 sequences, approximately 7.2% of them singletons. The sample here was PBMCs from blood, taken less than 30 months after vaccination. These receptors originate from a man between 50 and 70 years old who received an inactivated influenza vaccine.

This clonotype turned up a few times. The V and J genes are TRBV10-3 and TRBJ1-1; a possible D gene is TRBD1 (5 bases). The CDR3 covers 13 residues. Germline-derived CDR1 and CDR2 are ENHRY and SYGVKD. V gave up 4 bases and J gave up 7 bases, with 13 bases separating them. CDR3 region: CAISGQMSDEAFF. CDR3 coding DNA: TGTGCCATCAGTGGACAGATGTCTGATGAAGCTTTCTTT.

This clonotype was recorded at least ten times. The chain combines TRBV19 with TRBJ2-5; tentative D call: TRBD1 (5 bases). The length of the CDR3 is 11 residues. CDR1 LNHDA and CDR2 SQIVND come from the germline V gene (reference sequence). Trimming removed 8 bases at V and 4 bases at J, with 8 bases between. The CDR3, as DNA: TGTGCCAGTGGCAGGGCAGAGACCCAGTACTTC. Protein product: CASGRAETQYF.

The chain couples TRBV24-1 to TRBJ2-3; D is unresolved. From germline, CDR1 is KGHDR and CDR2 SFDVKD. The CDR3 is made up of 15 amino acids. V was trimmed by 3 bases and J by 0 bases, leaving 9 bases between them. CDR3: CATSDRQLSTDTQYF. The CDR3 DNA sequence: TGTGCCACCAGTGATCGGCAGCTCAGCACAGATACGCAGTATTTT.

Many counts were recorded for this clonotype. J is TRBJ2-7 and V is TRBV28; D unclear. The V gene's germline CDR1 is MDHEN and CDR2 SYDVKM. This CDR3 region has 11 residues. The V and J ends lost 5 bases and 2 bases respectively, with 4 bases between them. The CDR3 DNA sequence: TGTGCCAGCAGTACCGCCTACGAGCAGTACTTC. This translates into CASSTAYEQYF.

The V and J genes are TRBV28 and TRBJ1-5; TRBD1 might be the D (6 bases). Trimming cost V 7 bases and J 4 bases, with 14 bases left between them. CDR1 MDHEN and CDR2 SYDVKM come from the germline V gene. The CDR3 has 14 residues. The CDR3 protein is CASTTFDRNQPQHF. The CDR3 nucleotides read TGTGCCAGCACCACATTCGACAGGAATCAGCCCCAGCATTTT.

The chain recombines TRBV16 with TRBJ2-7; 7 bases map to TRBD2. CDR1 is KGHSY, CDR2 FQNENV, per germline. CDR3 length equals 15 residues. Unmatched junction bases numbered 3, after V lost 1 base and J lost 0 bases. CDR3 nucleotide sequence: TGTGCCAGCAGCCAATTTCGGACTAGCTCCTACGAGCAGTACTTC. Translating gives CASSQFRTSSYEQYF.

This clonotype was counted many times. This chain joins TRBV20-1 and TRBJ2-7; D not resolved. This CDR3 contains 12 residues. V was pared by 3 bases and J by 3 bases, with 9 bases between. Germline values: CDR1 DFQATT, CDR2 SNEGSKA (reference sequence). CDR3 coding DNA: TGCAGTGCTAGTTTTTCCGGCTACGAGCAGTACTTC. This codes for CSASFSGYEQYF.

The chain's CDR3 is CASSEGRTKTGELFF. CDR3 bases: TGTGCCAGCAGTGAAGGAAGGACAAAAACCGGGGAGCTGTTTTTT. V gene TRBV2 combines with J gene TRBJ2-2; D perhaps matches TRBD1 (5 bases). Trimming removed 1 base at V and 5 bases at J, with 11 bases between. The CDR3 contains 15 residues. Germline CDR1 reads SNHLY; CDR2 reads FYNNEI.

The chain joins TRBV10-3 to TRBJ2-7; tentative D call: TRBD1 (6 bases). The germline V gene has CDR1 ENHRY and CDR2 SYGVKD. There are 14 residues in the CDR3. Trimming took 10 bases from V and 5 from J, leaving 21 bases between them. Here the CDR3 DNA reads TGTGCCACAACGGATTGGGGGCAATTCGACGAGCAGTACTTC. Translated: CATTDWGQFDEQYF.